Reported below is one TCR beta chain. Antigen unknown. This sample was taken from a study of cytomegalovirus exposure and HLA in healthy donors. PCR involved 60 Vbeta and 13 Jbeta primers. Sequencing used immunoSEQ multiplex PCR; TCRdb keeps in-frame clones, though not all of them. The sample holds 100,000 to 120,000 clones, 80% seen once. The V end lost 6 bases, the J end lost 3 bases, and 12 bases lay between the germline ends. Germline CDR1 is SQVTM and CDR2 is ANQGSEA. CDR3 size: 13 residues. Study conclusions and caveats: Being productive about 87% or about 30% of the time was typical of most TCR beta V segments in an earlier analysis.

Sequenced material: PBMCs. The TCR comes from a man aged 25 to 45 in good health and CMV-seropositive. This chain links TRBV29-1 with TRBJ2-1; D may be TRBD2 (5 bases). As DNA, the CDR3 is TGCAGCGTGACGACTGGGAGCTACAATGAGCAGTTCTTC. Its protein product is CSVTTGSYNEQFF.